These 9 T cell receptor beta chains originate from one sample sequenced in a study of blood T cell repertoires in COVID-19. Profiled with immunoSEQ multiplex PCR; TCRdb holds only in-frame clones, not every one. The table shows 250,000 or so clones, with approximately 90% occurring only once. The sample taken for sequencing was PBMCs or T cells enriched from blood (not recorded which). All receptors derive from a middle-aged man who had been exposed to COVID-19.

The chain's CDR3 is CARSSTRGPDEQYF. CDR3 coding DNA: TGTGCCAGAAGCTCGACTAGAGGTCCTGACGAGCAGTACTTC. The chain carries TRBV5-3 and TRBJ2-7; TRBD2 might be the D (6 bases). TRBV5-3 is classed as an ORF, of uncertain function. V lost 3 bases and J 5 bases, leaving 15 bases between the germline ends. The CDR3 covers 14 residues.

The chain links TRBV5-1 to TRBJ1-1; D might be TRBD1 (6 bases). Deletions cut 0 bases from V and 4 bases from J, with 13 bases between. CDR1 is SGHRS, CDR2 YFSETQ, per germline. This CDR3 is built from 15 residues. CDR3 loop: CASSLGVRGSTEAFF. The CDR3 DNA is TGCGCCAGCAGCTTGGGAGTTAGGGGGTCCACTGAAGCTTTCTTT.

CDR3 loop: CASSITSGHLNSGNTIYF. In nucleotides, the CDR3 is TGTGCCAGTAGTATAACCTCGGGACACCTAAACTCTGGAAACACCATATATTTT. V gene TRBV19 combines with J gene TRBJ1-3, with D possibly being TRBD1 (6 bases). Germline V gives CDR1 LNHDA, CDR2 SQIVND (reference sequence). V shed 2 bases and J shed 0 bases, with 17 bases lying between them. This CDR3 spans 18 amino acids.

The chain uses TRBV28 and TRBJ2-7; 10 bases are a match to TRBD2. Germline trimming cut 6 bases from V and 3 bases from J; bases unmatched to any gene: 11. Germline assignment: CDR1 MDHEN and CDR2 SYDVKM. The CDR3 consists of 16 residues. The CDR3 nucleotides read TGTGCCAGCAGCGTCGCCCTACTAGCGGGACTCTACGAGCAGTACTTC. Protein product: CASSVALLAGLYEQYF.

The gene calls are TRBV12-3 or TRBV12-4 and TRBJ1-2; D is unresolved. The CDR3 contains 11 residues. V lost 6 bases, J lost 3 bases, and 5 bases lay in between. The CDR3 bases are TGTGCCAGCAGCTCCTACTATGGCTACACCTTC. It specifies CASSSYYGYTF.

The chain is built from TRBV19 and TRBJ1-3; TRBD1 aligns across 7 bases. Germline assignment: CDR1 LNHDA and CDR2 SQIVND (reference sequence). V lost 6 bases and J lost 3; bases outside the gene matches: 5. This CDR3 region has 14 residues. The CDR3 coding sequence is TGTGCCAGTAGACAAACAGGGGTTGGAAACACCATATATTTT. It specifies CASRQTGVGNTIYF.

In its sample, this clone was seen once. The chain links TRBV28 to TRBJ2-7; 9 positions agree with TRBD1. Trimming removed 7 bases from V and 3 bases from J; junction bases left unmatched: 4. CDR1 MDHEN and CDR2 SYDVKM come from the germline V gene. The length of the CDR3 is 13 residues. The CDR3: CASIGTGFYEQYF. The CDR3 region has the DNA TGTGCCAGCATAGGGACAGGGTTCTACGAGCAGTACTTC.

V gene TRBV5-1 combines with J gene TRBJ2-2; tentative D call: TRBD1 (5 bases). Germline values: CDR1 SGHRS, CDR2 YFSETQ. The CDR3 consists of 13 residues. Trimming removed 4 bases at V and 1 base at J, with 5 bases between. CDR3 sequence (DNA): TGCGCCAGCAGCACAGGGAACACCGGGGAGCTGTTTTTT. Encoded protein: CASSTGNTGELFF.

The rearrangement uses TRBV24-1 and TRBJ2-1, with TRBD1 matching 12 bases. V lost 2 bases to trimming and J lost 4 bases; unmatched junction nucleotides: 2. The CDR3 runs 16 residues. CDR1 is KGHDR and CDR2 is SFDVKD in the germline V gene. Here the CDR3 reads CATSDSGQGAYNEQFF. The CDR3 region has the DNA TGTGCCACCAGTGATTCGGGACAGGGGGCGTACAATGAGCAGTTCTTC.